The 18 T cell receptor beta chains listed next were all sequenced from one sample in a study of early stage breast cancer tumors. Repertoires were generated with immunoSEQ multiplex PCR, while TCRdb's copy carries only in-frame clones and drops some. The sample records fewer than 80,000 clones, approximately 80% being singletons. The specimen was blood. The source of these receptors is a middle-aged person with breast cancer.

V gene TRBV5-1 combines with J gene TRBJ1-4; 8 bases match TRBD1. Germline-derived CDR1 and CDR2 are SGHRS and YFSETQ. V lost 0 bases to trimming and J lost 8 bases; unmatched junction nucleotides: 12. The CDR3 consists of 17 residues. DNA for the CDR3: TGCGCCAGCAGCTTGGGAAAGAGGACAGGGAGGGGAGAAAAACTGTTTTTT. As protein: CASSLGKRTGRGEKLFF.

The rearrangement uses TRBV30 and TRBJ1-2, with D possibly matching TRBD1 (5 bases). CDR1 is GTSNPN, CDR2 SVGIG, per germline (reference sequence). The CDR3 is 13 amino acids. V shed 0 bases and J shed 5 bases, with 10 bases lying between them. CDR3 nucleotide sequence: TGTGCCTGGAGTGTACAGACAGCTTATGGCTACACCTTC. Encoded protein: CAWSVQTAYGYTF.

V is TRBV5-6 and J is TRBJ2-3; 10 positions match TRBD2. Germline assignment: CDR1 SGHDT and CDR2 YYEEEE. Trimming removed 7 bases from V and 5 bases from J; junction bases left unmatched: 4. CDR3 size: 13 residues. The CDR3 spells CASFSGRGDTQYF. The CDR3 DNA follows: TGTGCCAGCTTCAGCGGGAGGGGAGATACGCAGTATTTT.

CDR3 protein: CASSGGDSNNNQPQHF. The CDR3 DNA follows: TGTGCCAGCAGCGGGGGGGACAGCAACAATAATCAGCCCCAGCATTTT. The chain has TRBV7-9 and TRBJ1-5, with 7 positions matching TRBD1. V trimming: 5 bases; J trimming: 4 bases; junction bases outside the gene matches: 11. The CDR3 consists of 16 residues. Germline V lookup: CDR1 SEHNR, CDR2 FQNEAQ (reference sequence).

This clone was seen only a few times. A junction end diverges from the germline sequence, so it may reflect a read error. The chain couples TRBV7-7 to TRBJ2-3; D is ambiguous. This CDR3 contains 13 residues. Germline V lookup: CDR1 SSHAT, CDR2 FNYEAQ (reference sequence). CDR3 amino acids: CASSRTSTDTQYF. CDR3 coding DNA: TGTGCTAGCAGCCGTACTAGCACAGATACGCAGTATTTT. Together with reference TRBV7-7 and TRBJ2-3, the CDR3 gives the full variable domain: GAGVSQSPRYKVTKRGQDVTLRCDPISSHATLYWYQQALGQGPEFLTYFNYEAQPDKSGLPSDRFSAERPEGSISTLTIQRTEQRDSAMYRCASSRTSTDTQYFGPGTRLTVL.

In this sample, this clone turned up once. The rearrangement links TRBV27 to TRBJ1-6; TRBD1 matches 12 bases. With 6 bases clipped from V and 6 bases from J, the junction kept 9 bases outside the gene matches. CDR1 is MNHEY and CDR2 is SMNVEV in the germline V gene (reference sequence). This CDR3 has 17 residues. Here the CDR3 DNA reads TGTGCCAGCAGACCAACCGGGACAGGGGGCGTTAATTCACCCCTCCACTTT. Protein sequence: CASRPTGTGGVNSPLHF.

The V and J genes are TRBV7-9 and TRBJ2-7; D not certain. The V end was cut by 5 bases, the J end by 0 bases, with 11 bases between. The CDR3 contains 14 residues. Looked up from germline, CDR1 is SEHNR and CDR2 is FQNEAQ (reference sequence). The CDR3 here is CASSQYSSSYEQYF. DNA for the CDR3: TGTGCCAGCAGCCAATACTCAAGCTCCTACGAGCAGTACTTC.

The chain has TRBV28 and TRBJ1-5; D perhaps matches TRBD1 (5 bases). CDR1 MDHEN and CDR2 SYDVKM come from the germline V gene. The V gene lost 7 bases and the J gene lost 1 base, with 8 bases spanning the gap. The CDR3 totals 13 residues. The CDR3 DNA is TGTGCCAGCAACAGGCGGAGCAATCAGCCCCAGCATTTT. Protein product: CASNRRSNQPQHF. Complete variable domain (other parts from reference TRBV28 and TRBJ1-5): DVKVTQSSRYLVKRTGEKVFLECVQDMDHENMFWYRQDPGLGLRLIYFSYDVKMKEKGDIPEGYSVSREKKERFSLILESASTNQTSMYLCASNRRSNQPQHFGDGTRLSIL.

The genes are TRBV27 and TRBJ2-7, with D possibly being TRBD1 (5 bases). The germline V and J ends were trimmed by 5 bases and 0 bases, with 8 bases remaining between them. CDR1 and CDR2 (germline): MNHEY, SMNVEV (reference sequence). This CDR3 contains 13 residues. As DNA, the CDR3 is TGTGCCAGCAGTAGACAGTTCTCCTACGAGCAGTACTTC. Protein: CASSRQFSYEQYF.

Only one count was recorded for this clone. This chain links TRBV4-1 with TRBJ2-3, with a possible D match to TRBD2 (5 bases). The CDR3 is 18 amino acids. The V end was cut by 4 bases, the J end by 0 bases, with 20 bases between. Germline lookup yields CDR1 MGHRA and CDR2 YSYEKL. In DNA form, the CDR3 reads TGCGCCAGCAGCCCCCGGACTTCCGGGGTGATGAGCACAGATACGCAGTATTTT. This codes for CASSPRTSGVMSTDTQYF.

V gene TRBV27 combines with J gene TRBJ1-1; no definite D call. V shed 1 base and J shed 4 bases, with 10 bases lying between them. CDR1 is MNHEY, CDR2 SMNVEV, per germline (reference sequence). The CDR3 totals 14 residues. The CDR3 spells CASSLYIGSTEAFF. CDR3 DNA sequence: TGTGCCAGCAGTTTATATATCGGTAGCACTGAAGCTTTCTTT.

This clone was detected only once. V is TRBV2 and J is TRBJ2-3; TRBD1 is a possible D gene (6 bases). With 6 bases removed from V and 14 bases from J, the gap between germline ends came to 24 bases. The CDR3 is 14 residues long. Per germline, CDR1 SNHLY and CDR2 FYNNEI. CDR3 loop: CASRVQIRDTDMYF. In DNA form, the CDR3 reads TGTGCCAGCAGAGTACAGATCCGGGACACCGATATGTATTTT.

The V and J genes are TRBV20-1 and TRBJ2-1; maybe TRBD2 (5 bases). V shed 8 bases and J shed 8 bases, with 13 bases lying between them. This CDR3 spans 11 amino acids. Per germline, CDR1 DFQATT and CDR2 SNEGSKA (reference sequence). This chain's CDR3 is CSPRHGDEQFF. The DNA of the CDR3 is TGCAGTCCCCGACACGGGGATGAGCAGTTCTTC.

The chain is built from TRBV28 and TRBJ1-2, with unresolved D. This CDR3 comprises 13 residues. Germline values: CDR1 MDHEN, CDR2 SYDVKM. V lost 2 bases to trimming and J lost 2 bases, with 6 bases between them. CDR3 region: CASSLRQNYGYTF. DNA for the CDR3: TGTGCCAGCAGTTTAAGGCAGAACTATGGCTACACCTTC.

The chain uses TRBV28 and TRBJ2-7; no definite D call. V shed 3 bases and J shed 2 bases, with 5 bases lying between them. CDR1 is MDHEN, CDR2 SYDVKM, per germline. The CDR3 is 12 amino acids. The CDR3 here is CASSFSPYEQYF. CDR3 nucleotides: TGTGCCAGCAGTTTCAGTCCCTACGAGCAGTACTTC.

The chain recombines TRBV28 with TRBJ2-7; D perhaps matches TRBD1 (7 bases). The CDR3 runs 12 residues. Germline V CDR1 and CDR2: MDHEN, SYDVKM. The V end lost 8 bases, the J end lost 4 bases, and 12 bases lay between the germline ends. CDR3 sequence (DNA): TGTGCCAGCTGGGCAGGGGGGTACGAGCAGTACTTC. This gives the protein CASWAGGYEQYF. The full variable domain, rest sourced from reference TRBV28 and TRBJ2-7, is DVKVTQSSRYLVKRTGEKVFLECVQDMDHENMFWYRQDPGLGLRLIYFSYDVKMKEKGDIPEGYSVSREKKERFSLILESASTNQTSMYLCASWAGGYEQYFGPGTRLTVT.

The V call is TRBV18, the J call TRBJ1-1, with 7 bases matching TRBD1. CDR1 KGHSH and CDR2 LQKENI come from the germline V gene. The V gene end was trimmed by 3 bases and the J gene end by 1 base; junction bases not matched to a gene: 5. The CDR3 covers 15 residues. CDR3 DNA: TGTGCCAGCTCACCTACAGGACAGGCGAACACTGAAGCTTTCTTT. Its protein product is CASSPTGQANTEAFF.

The V and J genes are TRBV18 and TRBJ2-5; 10 nucleotides agree with TRBD1. V was clipped by 3 bases and J by 4 bases; unmatched bases: 5. This CDR3 is built from 15 residues. Germline values: CDR1 KGHSH, CDR2 LQKENI. The CDR3 spells CASSPRGQGRETQYF. The CDR3 DNA sequence: TGTGCCAGCTCACCGCGGGGACAGGGGAGAGAGACCCAGTACTTC.